Presented here are 3 T cell receptor beta chains from one specimen sequenced in a study of blood T cell repertoires in COVID-19. This table comes from immunoSEQ multiplex PCR, and its TCRdb copy is limited to in-frame clones, with some not included. The profile covers around 200,000 clones, with approximately 87% appearing a single time and about 0.96% taken by the ten largest. What was sequenced was peripheral blood. The receptors originated from a woman under 30 who had recovered from COVID-19.

The chain links TRBV5-4 to TRBJ2-2; tentative D call: TRBD1 (7 bases). The CDR3 contains 16 residues. With 4 bases removed from V and 5 bases from J, the gap between germline ends came to 18 bases. In germline, CDR1 is SGHNT, CDR2 YYREEE (reference sequence). CDR3 amino acids: CASSTGQVAGTGELFF. CDR3 nucleotide sequence: TGTGCCAGCAGCACCGGACAGGTCGCGGGGACCGGGGAGCTGTTTTTT. The variable domain in full, completed from reference TRBV5-4 and TRBJ2-2, reads ETGVTQSPTHLIKTRGQQVTLRCSSQSGHNTVSWYQQALGQGPQFIFQYYREEENGRGNFPPRFSGLQFPNYSSELNVNALELDDSALYLCASSTGQVAGTGELFFGEGSRLTVL.

Here the CDR3 DNA reads TGTGCCATTAGAGTAGGGGCCGATGAGACCCAGTACTTC. It codes for CAIRVGADETQYF. The chain recombines TRBV7-7 with TRBJ2-5, with D possibly being TRBD1 (5 bases). Germline CDR1 is SSHAT and CDR2 is FNYEAQ (reference sequence). The CDR3 sequence is 13 residues long. V was shortened by 10 bases and J by 5 bases, with 17 bases between the two germline ends.

The CDR3 sequence is CASSQDTGVGQPQHF. Here the CDR3 DNA reads TGCGCCAGCAGCCAAGATACCGGGGTCGGTCAGCCCCAGCATTTT. V gene TRBV4-3 combines with J gene TRBJ1-5; no firm D call. Germline values: CDR1 LGHNA, CDR2 YSLEER. V was trimmed by 0 bases and J by 6 bases, leaving 12 bases between them. The CDR3 is 15 amino acids.